This entry lists 27 T cell receptor beta chains sequenced from one sample in a study of CXCR3-negative and CXCR3-positive naive CD8 T cells. Overall study results and limits: A higher hydrophobicity marked the TRB CDR3s of CXCR3-positive naive cells versus CXCR3-negative naive cells.

These receptors' targets are unknown. UMI-tagged TRB cDNA libraries were built via 5' RACE. TCRdb reprocessed the 5' RACE reads, with one entry per CDR3 protein and no DNA. The table lists roughly 120,000 distinct CDR3 sequences. The sample consisted of naive CXCR3+ CD8+ T cells from blood. Indicated subset: CD45RO-CCR7+CD27+CD95- naive CD8+ T cells expressing CXCR3 (TNR3+). These receptors all come from a human donor in good health. Some clones in this sample may be carry-over from other donors' samples.

This chain joins TRBV7-9 and TRBJ2-7; TCRdb returns TRBD1, unconfirmable since there is no DNA. Germline V gene data show CDR1 as SEHNR and CDR2 as FQNEAQ (reference sequence). The CDR3 runs 12 residues. CDR3 residues: CASGRTDSEQYF.

The gene calls are TRBV4-1 and TRBJ2-5; TCRdb designates TRBD1, a call that cannot be tested without DNA. CDR3 length equals 16 residues. The germline CDR1 and CDR2 sequences are MGHRA and YSYEKL. The CDR3 is CASSQDPGIFGETQYF.

The V and J genes are TRBV11-3 and TRBJ2-1; the TCRdb call, TRBD1, lacks DNA for checking. The CDR3 spans 15 residues. Germline-derived CDR1 and CDR2 are SGHNT and YENEEA. CDR3 sequence reads: CASSPAGGQDNEQFF.

The J gene is TRBJ1-1, the V gene TRBV4-1; the TCRdb D gene call, TRBD1, has no DNA to confirm it. CDR3 size: 17 residues. Germline CDR1 reads MGHRA; CDR2 reads YSYEKL. CDR3 residues: CASSQGDAIEWDTEAFF.

This chain links TRBV7-2 with TRBJ2-7; TCRdb names TRBD2, which stays unverified in the absence of DNA. CDR1 SGHTA and CDR2 FQGNSA come from the germline V gene. This CDR3 contains 15 residues. The CDR3 here is CASSLMLAGVGEQYF.

The chain carries TRBV6-2 or TRBV6-3 and TRBJ2-1; TCRdb reports TRBD2, a call that lacks DNA to check it against. Germline CDR1 MNHEY, CDR2 SVGEGT. The CDR3 runs to 18 residues. The CDR3 region is CASSFSGLAGETYNEQFF.

The rearrangement links TRBV6-1 to TRBJ2-2; without DNA, the TCRdb call of TRBD2 cannot be checked. The CDR3 has 16 amino acids. CDR1 and CDR2 (germline): MNHNS, SASEGT. The CDR3 protein is CASSDTNREVLGELFF.

CDR3 amino acids: CATSIVGRANEKLFF. This sequence joins TRBV15 and TRBJ1-4; TCRdb picks TRBD1, but there is no DNA to check that call. This CDR3 spans 15 amino acids. The germline CDR1 and CDR2 sequences are LNHNV and YYDKDF (reference sequence). The variable domain in full, with the rest retrieved from reference TRBV15 and TRBJ1-4, is DAMVIQNPRYQVTQFGKPVTLSCSQTLNHNVMYWYQQKSSQAPKLLFHYYDKDFNNEADTPDNFQSRRPNTSFCFLDIRSPGLGDTAMYLCATSIVGRANEKLFFGSGTQLSVL.

The chain employs TRBV7-2 and TRBJ2-1; TCRdb's assignment of TRBD1 cannot be checked, as there is no DNA. In germline, CDR1 is SGHTA, CDR2 FQGNSA. CDR3 length: 16 residues. The CDR3 sequence: CASSARGVGSYNEQFF.

The J gene is TRBJ2-1, the V gene TRBV27; TCRdb gives TRBD2 as the D gene, but with no DNA this cannot be confirmed. The germline V gene has CDR1 MNHEY and CDR2 SMNVEV (reference sequence). The length of the CDR3 is 18 residues. CDR3 residues: CASSAGLAGWNSYNEQFF.

V gene TRBV5-6 combines with J gene TRBJ2-1; the D call from TCRdb, TRBD1, cannot be confirmed without DNA. The CDR3 is 16 residues long. The germline V gene encodes CDR1 SGHDT and CDR2 YYEEEE. CDR3 sequence: CASSWTGGWSYNEQFF. Full variable domain (rest looked up from reference TRBV5-6 and TRBJ2-1): DAGVTQSPTHLIKTRGQQVTLRCSPKSGHDTVSWYQQALGQGPQFIFQYYEEEERQRGNFPDRFSGHQFPNYSSELNVNALLLGDSALYLCASSWTGGWSYNEQFFGPGTRLTVL.

The CDR3 reads CASSSGQGYNEQFF. The chain combines TRBV7-3 with TRBJ2-1; with no DNA, the TCRdb D assignment of TRBD1 cannot be verified. The CDR3 spans 14 residues. The germline V gene encodes CDR1 SGHTA and CDR2 FQGTGA.

This chain uses TRBV4-3 with TRBJ1-2; absent DNA, TCRdb's TRBD1 call cannot be checked. CDR3 size: 13 residues. Looked up from germline, CDR1 is LGHNA and CDR2 is YSLEER. The CDR3 here is CASSSQTGFGYTF.

The chain has TRBV6-2 or TRBV6-3 and TRBJ1-2; TCRdb outputs TRBD1, but without DNA this stays unchecked. Germline assignment: CDR1 MNHEY and CDR2 SVGEGT. This CDR3 contains 11 residues. CDR3 loop: CASSFTGPYTF.

The chain couples TRBV29-1 to TRBJ2-2; with no DNA, the TCRdb D assignment of TRBD1 cannot be verified. Per the germline V gene, CDR1 is SQVTM and CDR2 is ANQGSEA. The length of the CDR3 is 16 residues. The CDR3 loop is CSVEVRGQGATGELFF.

The gene calls are TRBV29-1 and TRBJ1-2; the TCRdb call, TRBD1, lacks DNA for checking. This CDR3 has 13 residues. Germline values: CDR1 SQVTM, CDR2 ANQGSEA. CDR3 protein: CSVDSQGNYGYTF. Drawing the rest from reference TRBV29-1 and TRBJ1-2, the complete variable domain is SAVISQKPSRDICQRGTSLTIQCQVDSQVTMMFWYRQQPGQSLTLIATANQGSEATYESGFVIDKFPISRPNLTFSTLTVSNMSPEDSSIYLCSVDSQGNYGYTFGSGTRLTVV.

J is TRBJ1-1 and V is TRBV7-9; TCRdb calls TRBD1, which cannot be checked without DNA. The CDR3 loop spans 16 amino acids. CDR1 SEHNR and CDR2 FQNEAQ come from the germline V gene (reference sequence). CDR3: CASSLAGAETNTEAFF.

This chain connects TRBV3-1 to TRBJ1-2; TCRdb reports TRBD1, a call that lacks DNA to check it against. This CDR3 is built from 16 residues. From germline, CDR1 is LGHDT and CDR2 YNNKEL (reference sequence). The CDR3 sequence is CASRQRDRVANYGYTF. Supplemented by reference TRBV3-1 and TRBJ1-2, the full variable domain reads DTAVSQTPKYLVTQMGNDKSIKCEQNLGHDTMYWYKQDSKKFLKIMFSYNNKELIINETVPNRFSPKSPDKAHLNLHINSLELGDSAVYFCASRQRDRVANYGYTFGSGTRLTVV.

The chain has TRBV5-4 and TRBJ2-7; the D call from TCRdb, TRBD1, cannot be confirmed without DNA. The CDR3 has 11 residues. Germline-derived CDR1 and CDR2 are SGHNT and YYREEE (reference sequence). CDR3 residues: CASSYRDEQYF.

The chain carries TRBV12-3 or TRBV12-4 and TRBJ2-7. This CDR3 contains 12 residues. CDR3 loop: CASSLLLYEQYF.

The rearrangement joins TRBV7-9 to TRBJ2-2; TCRdb returns TRBD2, unconfirmable since there is no DNA. This CDR3 comprises 15 residues. CDR1 is SEHNR, CDR2 FQNEAQ, per germline (reference sequence). The CDR3: CASSPTSPYTGELFF.

The chain links TRBV5-6 to TRBJ2-2; TCRdb selects TRBD1, and the lack of DNA leaves this call unchecked. The V gene's germline CDR1 is SGHDT and CDR2 YYEEEE. The CDR3 length is 14 residues. CDR3 protein: CASSLGQDIGELFF. Variable domain in full (rest from reference TRBV5-6 and TRBJ2-2): DAGVTQSPTHLIKTRGQQVTLRCSPKSGHDTVSWYQQALGQGPQFIFQYYEEEERQRGNFPDRFSGHQFPNYSSELNVNALLLGDSALYLCASSLGQDIGELFFGEGSRLTVL.

J is TRBJ2-3 and V is TRBV7-8. CDR1 is SGHVS and CDR2 is FQNEAQ in the germline V gene. The CDR3 covers 12 residues. CDR3 in amino acids: CASSDKPDTQYF.

The chain has TRBV20-1 and TRBJ2-7; the D call of TRBD1 rests on TCRdb alone, since no DNA is present to check it. Germline CDR1 reads DFQATT; CDR2 reads SNEGSKA (reference sequence). There are 15 residues in the CDR3. Here the CDR3 reads CSATPPEGDSYEQYF.

The V and J genes are TRBV7-9 and TRBJ2-1; the TRBD1 assignment by TCRdb is unverifiable without DNA. The germline V gene encodes CDR1 SEHNR and CDR2 FQNEAQ (reference sequence). The CDR3 spans 13 residues. CDR3 sequence reads: CASSQGSPGEQFF. Drawing the rest from reference TRBV7-9 and TRBJ2-1, the complete variable domain is DTGVSQNPRHKITKRGQNVTFRCDPISEHNRLYWYRQTLGQGPEFLTYFQNEAQLEKSRLLSDRFSAERPKGSFSTLEIQRTEQGDSAMYLCASSQGSPGEQFFGPGTRLTVL.

The chain has TRBV7-9 and TRBJ2-7; no DNA is available, so the TRBD2 call from TCRdb remains unchecked. The CDR3 extends over 14 amino acids. Germline V gene sequence: CDR1 SEHNR, CDR2 FQNEAQ (reference sequence). CDR3 region: CASSSRDTPYEQYF.

The V and J genes are TRBV5-1 and TRBJ2-1; TCRdb's D call of TRBD2 is untestable without DNA. CDR1 and CDR2 from the germline V gene are SGHRS and YFSETQ. The CDR3 has 16 residues. The CDR3: CASTTEPGLAYNEQFF.